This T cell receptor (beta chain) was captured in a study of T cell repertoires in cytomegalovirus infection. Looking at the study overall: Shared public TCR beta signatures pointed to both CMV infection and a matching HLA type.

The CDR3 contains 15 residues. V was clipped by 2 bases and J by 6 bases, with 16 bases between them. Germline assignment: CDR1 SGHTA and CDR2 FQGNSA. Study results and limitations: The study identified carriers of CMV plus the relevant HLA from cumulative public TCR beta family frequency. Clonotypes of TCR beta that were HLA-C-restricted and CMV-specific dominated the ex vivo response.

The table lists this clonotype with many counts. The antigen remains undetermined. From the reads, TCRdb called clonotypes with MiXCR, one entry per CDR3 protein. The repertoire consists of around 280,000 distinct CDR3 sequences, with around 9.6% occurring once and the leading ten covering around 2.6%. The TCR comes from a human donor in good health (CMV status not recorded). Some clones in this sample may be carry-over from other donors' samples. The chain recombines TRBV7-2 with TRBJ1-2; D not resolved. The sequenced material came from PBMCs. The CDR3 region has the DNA TGTGCCAGCAGCTTACGACCGGTCGGACGGGATGGCTACACCTTC. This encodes CASSLRPVGRDGYTF.